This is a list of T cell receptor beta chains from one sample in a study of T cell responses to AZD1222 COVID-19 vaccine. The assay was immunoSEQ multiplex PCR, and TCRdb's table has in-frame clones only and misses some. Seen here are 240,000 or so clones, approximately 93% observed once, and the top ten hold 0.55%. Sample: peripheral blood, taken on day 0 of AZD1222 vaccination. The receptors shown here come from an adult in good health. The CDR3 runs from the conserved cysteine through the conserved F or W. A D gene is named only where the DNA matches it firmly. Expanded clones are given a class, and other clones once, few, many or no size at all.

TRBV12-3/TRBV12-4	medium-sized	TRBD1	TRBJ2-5	CASSWTGEETQYF	TGTGCCAGCAGTTGGACAGGAGAAGAGACCCAGTACTTC
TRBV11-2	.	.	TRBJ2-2	CASSLGYSGGELFF	TGTGCCAGCAGCTTAGGCTACTCCGGCGGGGAGCTGTTTTTT
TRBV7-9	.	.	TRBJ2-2	CASSSQGGTGELFF	TGTGCCAGCAGCTCCCAAGGAGGGACCGGGGAGCTGTTTTTT
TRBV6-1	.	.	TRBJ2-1	CASSEAGGAWRSYNEQFF	TGTGCCAGCAGTGAAGCGGGAGGCGCTTGGAGGTCCTACAATGAGCAGTTCTTC
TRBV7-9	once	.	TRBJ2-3	CASSSLDTQYF	TGTGCCAGCAGCTCGTTAGATACGCAGTATTTT
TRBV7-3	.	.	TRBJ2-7	CASSLEGGAPYEQYF	TGTGCCAGCAGCTTAGAGGGGGGGGCACCCTACGAGCAGTACTTC
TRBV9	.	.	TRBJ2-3	CASSVGTDTQYF	TGTGCCAGCAGCGTAGGCACAGATACGCAGTATTTT
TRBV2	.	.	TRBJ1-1	CATLGGGSFTEAFF	TGTGCCACCCTAGGGGGGGGTAGTTTTACTGAAGCTTTCTTT
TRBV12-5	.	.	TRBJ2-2	CASGLGPEINTGELFF	TGTGCTAGTGGTTTGGGTCCCGAAATTAACACCGGGGAGCTGTTTTTT
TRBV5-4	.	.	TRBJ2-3	CASSPGLGGTDTQYF	TGTGCCAGCAGCCCGGGACTGGGGGGCACAGATACGCAGTATTTT
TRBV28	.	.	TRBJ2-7	CASYRAPEQYF	TGTGCCAGCTACAGGGCCCCCGAGCAGTACTTC
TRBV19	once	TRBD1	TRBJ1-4	CASTLGTGREKLFF	TGTGCCAGTACCCTGGGGACAGGGCGAGAAAAACTGTTTTTT
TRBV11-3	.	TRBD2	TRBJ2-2	CASSPSSGGTGELFF	TGTGCCAGCAGCCCTTCTAGCGGGGGAACCGGGGAGCTGTTTTTT
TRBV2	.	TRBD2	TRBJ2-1	CASSAPPGLAGGLGEQFF	TGTGCCAGCAGTGCGCCCCCGGGACTAGCGGGGGGTTTGGGTGAGCAGTTCTTC
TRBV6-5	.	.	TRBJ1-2	CASGAEGGYGYTF	TGTGCCAGCGGGGCTGAGGGGGGCTATGGCTACACCTTC
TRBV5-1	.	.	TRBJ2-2	CASSLMGLPNTGELFF	TGCGCCAGCAGCTTGATGGGGTTACCTAACACCGGGGAGCTGTTTTTT
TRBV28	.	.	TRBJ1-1	CASRQGFNLVNTEAFF	TGTGCCAGCAGACAGGGTTTTAATTTGGTGAACACTGAAGCTTTCTTT
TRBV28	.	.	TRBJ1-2	CASSYPGGGWGYTF	TGTGCCAGCTCTTATCCCGGGGGGGGATGGGGCTACACCTTC
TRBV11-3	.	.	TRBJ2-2	CASSSSGVRTGELFF	TGTGCCAGCAGCTCGTCAGGGGTTAGGACCGGGGAGCTGTTTTTT
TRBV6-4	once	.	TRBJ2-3	CASSDSIPLTDTQYF	TGTGCCAGCAGTGACTCGATCCCCTTAACAGATACGCAGTATTTT
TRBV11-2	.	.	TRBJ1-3	CASSPISGPLRNTIYF	TGTGCCAGCAGTCCGATTTCGGGCCCTCTTAGGAACACCATATATTTT
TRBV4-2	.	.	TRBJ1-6	CASSQEGPLHF	TGTGCCAGCAGCCAAGAGGGGCCCCTCCACTTT
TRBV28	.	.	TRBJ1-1	CASARGGVSTEAFF	TGTGCCAGTGCCAGGGGAGGGGTAAGCACTGAAGCTTTCTTT
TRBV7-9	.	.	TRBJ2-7	CASSLFPGASHEQYF	TGTGCCAGCAGCTTGTTCCCGGGGGCCAGCCACGAGCAGTACTTC
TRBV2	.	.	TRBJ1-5	CASSPGQNNQPQHF	TGTGCCAGCAGCCCGGGACAAAACAATCAGCCCCAGCATTTT
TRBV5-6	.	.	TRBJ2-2	CASSRRDTGELFF	TGTGCCAGCAGCAGGAGGGACACCGGGGAGCTGTTTTTT
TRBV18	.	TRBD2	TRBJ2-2	CASSPQRGDTGELFF	TGTGCCAGCTCACCACAGCGGGGGGACACCGGGGAGCTGTTTTTT
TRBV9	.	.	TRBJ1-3	CASSGGVRNTIYF	TGTGCCAGCAGTGGGGGGGTGAGAAACACCATATATTTT
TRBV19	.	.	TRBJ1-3	CASSRGSSGNTIYF	TGTGCCAGTAGTAGGGGGTCCTCTGGAAACACCATATATTTT
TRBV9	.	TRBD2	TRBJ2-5	CASSVAYGLAGFPEGETQYF	TGTGCCAGCAGCGTAGCCTATGGACTAGCGGGGTTTCCGGAGGGAGAGACCCAGTACTTC
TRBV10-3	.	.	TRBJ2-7	CAIRGMGREQYF	TGTGCCATCAGGGGGATGGGAAGGGAGCAGTACTTC
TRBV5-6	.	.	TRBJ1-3	CASSPAVYTGNTIYF	TGTGCCAGCAGCCCTGCTGTGTACACTGGAAACACCATATATTTT
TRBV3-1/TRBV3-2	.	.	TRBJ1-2	CASSPGEKPVVGGYTF	TGTGCCAGCAGCCCGGGGGAAAAGCCAGTCGTGGGTGGCTACACCTTC
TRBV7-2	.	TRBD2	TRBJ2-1	CASSPTSGFYNEQFF	TGTGCCAGCAGCCCCACTAGCGGGTTCTACAATGAGCAGTTCTTC